This TCR beta chain comes out of a study of blood T cell repertoires in COVID-19. Whole-study context: Acute-phase and convalescent COVID-19 samples originated in the United States, Italy and Spain.

In the original processing: Counts of nucleated cells, estimated from reference gene primer amplification, were obtained. The data were produced by immunoSEQ multiplex PCR, yet TCRdb's version contains in-frame clones alone and is incomplete. V and J calls and clone size are as listed in that table; D and trimming were resolved from the DNA. The data show over 200,000 clones, around 90% seen once. The CDR3 consists of 14 residues. Germline V gives CDR1 LNHDA, CDR2 SQIVND (reference sequence). Between the trimmed V and J ends, which lost 10 bases and 4 bases, there was a span of 19 bases. Resolution of symptoms, clearance, or two negative PCRs was present in recovered Cohort 3 donors.

The TCR comes from a man aged 25-45 years who had recovered from COVID-19. The chain uses TRBV19 and TRBJ1-2, with D tentatively TRBD1 (6 bases). The sample was PBMCs or T cells enriched from blood (not recorded which). The CDR3 coding sequence is TGTGCCACCCGGACCGGGGGGCAAACCTATGGCTACACCTTC. It specifies CATRTGGQTYGYTF. The full variable domain, its missing parts supplied by reference TRBV19 and TRBJ1-2, is DGGITQSPKYLFRKEGQNVTLSCEQNLNHDAMYWYRQDPGQGLRLIYYSQIVNDFQKGDIAEGYSVSREKKESFPLTVTSAQKNPTAFYLCATRTGGQTYGYTFGSGTRLTVV.